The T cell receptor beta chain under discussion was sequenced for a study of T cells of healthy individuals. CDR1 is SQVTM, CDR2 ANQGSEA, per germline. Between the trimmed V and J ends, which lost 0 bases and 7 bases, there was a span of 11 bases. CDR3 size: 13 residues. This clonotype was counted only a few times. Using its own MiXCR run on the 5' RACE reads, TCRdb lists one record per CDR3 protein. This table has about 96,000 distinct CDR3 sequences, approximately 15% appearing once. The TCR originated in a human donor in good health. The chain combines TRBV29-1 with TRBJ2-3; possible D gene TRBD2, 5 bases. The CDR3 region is CSVEDLAEHTQYF. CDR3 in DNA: TGCAGCGTTGAAGATCTAGCAGAACATACGCAGTATTTT.